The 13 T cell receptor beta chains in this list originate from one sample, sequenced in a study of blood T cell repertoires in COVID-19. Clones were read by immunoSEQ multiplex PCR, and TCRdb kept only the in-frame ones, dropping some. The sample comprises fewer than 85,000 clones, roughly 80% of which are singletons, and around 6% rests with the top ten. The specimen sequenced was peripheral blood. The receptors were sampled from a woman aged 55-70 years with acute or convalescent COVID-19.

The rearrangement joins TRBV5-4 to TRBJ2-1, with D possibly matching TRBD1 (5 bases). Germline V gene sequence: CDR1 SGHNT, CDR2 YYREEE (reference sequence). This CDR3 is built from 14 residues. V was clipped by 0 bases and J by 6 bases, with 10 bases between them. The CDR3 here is CASSLEWQGNEQFF. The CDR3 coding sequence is TGTGCCAGCAGCTTGGAATGGCAGGGCAATGAGCAGTTCTTC.

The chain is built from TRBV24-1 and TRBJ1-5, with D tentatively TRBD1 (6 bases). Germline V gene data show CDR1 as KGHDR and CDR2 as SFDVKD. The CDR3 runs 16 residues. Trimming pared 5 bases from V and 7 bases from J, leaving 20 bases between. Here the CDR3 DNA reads TGTGCCACCAGTGTCACAGGGATTGAGGACATGCAGCCCCAGCATTTT. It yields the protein CATSVTGIEDMQPQHF.

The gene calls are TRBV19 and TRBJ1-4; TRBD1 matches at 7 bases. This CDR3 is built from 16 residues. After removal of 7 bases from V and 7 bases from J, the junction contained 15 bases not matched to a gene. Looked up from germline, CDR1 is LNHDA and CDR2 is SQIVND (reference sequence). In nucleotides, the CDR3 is TGTGCCAGTACCGTTCGGGCTCGGGACAGCTTTGAAAAACTGTTTTTT. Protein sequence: CASTVRARDSFEKLFF. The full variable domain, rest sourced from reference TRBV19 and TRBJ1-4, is DGGITQSPKYLFRKEGQNVTLSCEQNLNHDAMYWYRQDPGQGLRLIYYSQIVNDFQKGDIAEGYSVSREKKESFPLTVTSAQKNPTAFYLCASTVRARDSFEKLFFGSGTQLSVL.

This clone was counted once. CDR3: CASSPPIARSNQPQHF. The CDR3 nucleotides read TGTGCCAGCTCACCACCGATTGCGAGGAGCAATCAGCCCCAGCATTTT. The V and J genes are TRBV18 and TRBJ1-5, with D hard to call. Germline V gene data show CDR1 as KGHSH and CDR2 as LQKENI. The CDR3 extends over 16 amino acids. V lost 0 bases to trimming and J lost 1 base, with 10 bases between them.

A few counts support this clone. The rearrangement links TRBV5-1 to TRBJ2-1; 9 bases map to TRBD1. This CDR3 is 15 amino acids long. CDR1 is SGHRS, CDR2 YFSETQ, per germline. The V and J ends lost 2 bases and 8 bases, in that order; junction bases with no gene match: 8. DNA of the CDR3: TGCGCCAGCAGCTTAAACAGGGGGCTTGTAGATGAGCAGTTCTTC. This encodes CASSLNRGLVDEQFF.

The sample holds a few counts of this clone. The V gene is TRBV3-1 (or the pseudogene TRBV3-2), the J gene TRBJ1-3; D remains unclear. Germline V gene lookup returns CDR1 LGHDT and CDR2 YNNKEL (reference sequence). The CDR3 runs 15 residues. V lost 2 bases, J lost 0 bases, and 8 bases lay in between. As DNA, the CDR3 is TGTGCCAGCAGCCAACGCGAAGTCTCTGGAAACACCATATATTTT. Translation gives CASSQREVSGNTIYF.

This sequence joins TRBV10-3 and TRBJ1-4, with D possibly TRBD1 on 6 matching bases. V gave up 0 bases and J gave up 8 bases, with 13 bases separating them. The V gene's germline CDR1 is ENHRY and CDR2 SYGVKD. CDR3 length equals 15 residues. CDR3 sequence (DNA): TGTGCCATCAGTGAGTCGCTTCAGGGGCCGGAAAAACTGTTTTTT. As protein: CAISESLQGPEKLFF.

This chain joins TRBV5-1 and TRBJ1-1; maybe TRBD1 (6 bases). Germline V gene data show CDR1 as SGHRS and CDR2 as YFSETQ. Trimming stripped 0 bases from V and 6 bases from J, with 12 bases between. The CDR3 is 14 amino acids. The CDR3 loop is CASSLGPGASEAFF. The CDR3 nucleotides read TGCGCCAGCAGCTTGGGCCCAGGGGCATCTGAAGCTTTCTTT.

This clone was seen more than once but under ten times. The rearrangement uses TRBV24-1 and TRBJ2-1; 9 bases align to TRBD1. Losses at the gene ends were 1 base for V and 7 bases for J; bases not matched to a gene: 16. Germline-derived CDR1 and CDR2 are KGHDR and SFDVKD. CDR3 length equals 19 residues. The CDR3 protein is CATSDFRTPQGAQRNEQFF. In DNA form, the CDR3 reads TGTGCCACCAGTGATTTCCGAACTCCACAGGGGGCGCAAAGAAATGAGCAGTTCTTC.

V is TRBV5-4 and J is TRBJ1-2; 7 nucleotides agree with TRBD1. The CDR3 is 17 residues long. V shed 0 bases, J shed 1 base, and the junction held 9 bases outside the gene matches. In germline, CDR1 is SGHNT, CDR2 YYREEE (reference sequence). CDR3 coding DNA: TGTGCCAGCAGCTTGGGTAAGGGGACAGCTGTTAACTATGGCTACACCTTC. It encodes CASSLGKGTAVNYGYTF.

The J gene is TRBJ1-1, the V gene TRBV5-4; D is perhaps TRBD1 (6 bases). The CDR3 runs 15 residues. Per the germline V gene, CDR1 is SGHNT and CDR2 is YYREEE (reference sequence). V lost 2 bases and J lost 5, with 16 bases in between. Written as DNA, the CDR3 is TGTGCCAGCAGCTTCCGCAGGGGAGAAAGGACTGAAGCTTTCTTT. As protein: CASSFRRGERTEAFF. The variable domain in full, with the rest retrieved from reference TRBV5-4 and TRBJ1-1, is ETGVTQSPTHLIKTRGQQVTLRCSSQSGHNTVSWYQQALGQGPQFIFQYYREEENGRGNFPPRFSGLQFPNYSSELNVNALELDDSALYLCASSFRRGERTEAFFGQGTRLTVV.

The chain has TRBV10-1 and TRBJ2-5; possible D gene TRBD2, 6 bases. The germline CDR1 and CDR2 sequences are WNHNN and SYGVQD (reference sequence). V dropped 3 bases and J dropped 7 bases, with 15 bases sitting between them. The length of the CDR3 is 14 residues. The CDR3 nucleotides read TGCGCCAGCAGTGAAGGCCCCTCGGAGGGGACCCAGTACTTC. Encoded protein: CASSEGPSEGTQYF.

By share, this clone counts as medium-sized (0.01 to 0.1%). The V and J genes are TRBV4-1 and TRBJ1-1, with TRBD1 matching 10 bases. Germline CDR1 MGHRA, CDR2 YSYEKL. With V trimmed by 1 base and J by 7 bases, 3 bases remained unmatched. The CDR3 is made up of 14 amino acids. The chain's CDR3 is CASSQAGQGIEAFF. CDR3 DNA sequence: TGCGCCAGCAGCCAAGCGGGACAGGGGATTGAAGCTTTCTTT.